This T cell receptor (beta chain) comes out of a study of blood T cells in healthy people across ages. Isolation recovered at least 6 million PBMCs from every sample. Study results and limitations: While age rose, TCR beta diversity per million T cells dropped in a roughly linear way.

The authors ran a second PCR of roughly 6 to 11 cycles using a sample-barcoded 5' primer and a J-beta primer mix. Each cDNA molecule received a tag from a template-switch adaptor that had 12 random nucleotides. There were at least 2.5 million CDR3-containing paired-end reads obtained from each sample. One entry per CDR3 protein results from TCRdb running MiXCR on the 5' RACE reads. The sample carries 1.6 million or so distinct CDR3 sequences, roughly 32% recorded once. Germline values: CDR1 DFQATT, CDR2 SNEGSKA (reference sequence). The CDR3 is 14 amino acids. V gave up 6 bases and J gave up 2 bases, with 16 bases separating them. On this clonotype itself: Its specificity is not known.

The origin of this receptor is a woman aged 25 to 45 in good health. The V gene is TRBV20-1, the J gene TRBJ1-1; D is ambiguous. Input material: blood. The CDR3 nucleotides are TGCAGTGCCCTAACGATGGCCCCTAACACTGAAGCTTTCTTT. Translated, it gives CSALTMAPNTEAFF.